One and the same sample provided the 14 T cell receptor beta chains below, sequenced in a study of blood T cells in healthy people across ages. For the second PCR, which ran for 7 to 11 cycles, a sample-barcoded 5' primer and a J-beta primer mix were used. TCRdb analysed the 5' RACE reads with MiXCR anew, one entry per CDR3 protein. This table holds approximately 490,000 distinct CDR3 sequences, less than 25% found once. The sample was also linked to a second study, of T cells of mothers and their children.

The material sequenced was blood. Receptor source: a boy between 10 and 17 years old in good health.

This chain uses TRBV7-2 with TRBJ2-2; TRBD1 matches 7 bases. With 3 bases clipped from V and 1 base from J, the junction kept 2 bases outside the gene matches. Germline CDR1 reads SGHTA; CDR2 reads FQGNSA. The CDR3 sequence is 15 residues long. The DNA of the CDR3 is TGTGCCAGCAGCTTGGGACAGTGGAACACCGGGGAGCTGTTTTTT. Translating it yields CASSLGQWNTGELFF.

The sample holds a few counts of this clonotype. The V call is TRBV7-3, the J call TRBJ2-1; D may be TRBD1 or TRBD2 (6 bases each). CDR1 and CDR2 (germline): SGHTA, FQGTGA. The V and J ends lost 0 bases and 8 bases respectively, with 35 bases between them. The CDR3 has 22 residues. This chain's CDR3 is CASSLTLIRAGVSSAGRDEQFF. DNA for the CDR3: TGTGCCAGCAGCTTAACGTTAATAAGGGCAGGGGTTAGTTCGGCGGGGCGGGATGAGCAGTTCTTC.

The genes are TRBV20-1 and TRBJ2-1; D gene ambiguous. The CDR3 covers 15 residues. V was clipped by 1 base and J by 0 bases, with 10 bases between them. The germline V gene encodes CDR1 DFQATT and CDR2 SNEGSKA (reference sequence). The DNA of the CDR3 is TGCAGTGCTAGAGGGGCTGCCGTCTCCTACAATGAGCAGTTCTTC. Its protein product is CSARGAAVSYNEQFF.

A note on this clonotype: A read error may produce the germline difference seen at one junction end. The chain employs TRBV6-5 and TRBJ1-4; 9 bases align to TRBD1. This CDR3 comprises 15 residues. The germline V gene has CDR1 MNHEY and CDR2 SVGAGI. In DNA, the CDR3 is TGTGCCAGCAGTTCTGACCGGGACAGGGCTGAAAAACTGGTTTTT. This translates into CASSSDRDRAEKLVF.

This clonotype was seen a handful of times. The chain carries TRBV28 and TRBJ2-7, with TRBD2 matching 7 bases. Per the germline V gene, CDR1 is MDHEN and CDR2 is SYDVKM. The CDR3 totals 15 residues. V lost 6 bases and J lost 0; bases outside the gene matches: 8. This CDR3 is CASSSSGYSSYEQYF. The DNA of the CDR3 is TGTGCCAGCAGCTCTAGCGGCTATAGCTCCTACGAGCAGTACTTC.

This clonotype was detected only a few times. This chain uses TRBV14 with TRBJ1-2; D is ambiguous. V was pared by 1 base and J by 4 bases, with 4 bases between. This CDR3 spans 12 amino acids. CDR1 and CDR2 (germline): SGHDN, FVKESK. CDR3 DNA sequence: TGTGCCAGCAGCCAAGCCAGCTATGGCTACACCTTC. Translated, it gives CASSQASYGYTF.

This chain uses TRBV6-5 with TRBJ2-7, with unresolved D. V gave up 2 bases and J gave up 0 bases, with 17 bases separating them. In germline, CDR1 is MNHEY, CDR2 SVGAGI. This CDR3 region has 17 residues. CDR3 bases: TGTGCCAGCAGTTACCGGGTGGCGTCCTCAAGCTCCTACGAGCAGTACTTC. Protein sequence: CASSYRVASSSSYEQYF.

The chain recombines TRBV27 with TRBJ2-1, with 7 bases identical to TRBD1. This CDR3 region has 14 residues. The germline CDR1 and CDR2 sequences are MNHEY and SMNVEV (reference sequence). V shed 6 bases, J shed 2 bases, and the junction held 4 bases outside the gene matches. The CDR3 sequence: CASSKGAAYNEQFF. In DNA form, the CDR3 reads TGTGCCAGCAGCAAGGGGGCTGCCTACAATGAGCAGTTCTTC.

This clonotype showed up just a few times. A read error may account for a junction end that differs from germline. The V and J genes are TRBV12-3 or TRBV12-4 and TRBJ1-4, with 7 bases lining up with TRBD1. This CDR3 contains 15 residues. CDR3 loop: CASRSTGATNEKLSF. The CDR3 region has the DNA TGTGCCAGCAGGTCAACAGGGGCAACTAATGAAAAACTGTCTTTT.

The CDR3 DNA sequence: TGTGCCAGCAGTCGAGGCCCACCCGATCCCTCCTACGAGCAGTACTTC. As protein: CASSRGPPDPSYEQYF. The chain carries TRBV3-1 and TRBJ2-7; D is undetermined. The V end was cut by 6 bases, the J end by 0 bases, with 18 bases between. Looked up from germline, CDR1 is LGHDT and CDR2 is YNNKEL (reference sequence). The CDR3 is made up of 16 amino acids.

The chain carries TRBV25-1 and TRBJ2-3; perhaps D is TRBD1 or TRBD2 (5 bases each). This CDR3 is 15 amino acids long. CDR1 and CDR2 (germline): MGHDK, SYGVNS. V was clipped by 4 bases and J by 2 bases, with 13 bases between them. CDR3 DNA sequence: TGTGCCAGCAGTGGAGGGGAATTGCTCACAGATACGCAGTATTTT. Translating it yields CASSGGELLTDTQYF.

The chain uses TRBV7-9 and TRBJ2-5, with TRBD2 as a possible D gene (7 bases). The end of the DNA fits TRBJ2-7 better, so the J call may be wrong. CDR1 is SEHNR and CDR2 is FQNEAQ in the germline V gene (reference sequence). There are 15 residues in the CDR3. The CDR3 DNA sequence: TGTGCCAGCAGCTTGGGGGGGCTGAACCTCTACGAGCAGTACTTC. Its translation: CASSLGGLNLYEQYF.

The rearrangement uses TRBV7-9 and TRBJ2-5; D might be TRBD1 (7 bases). The J call is uncertain, as TRBJ2-7 better fits the DNA end. The germline CDR1 and CDR2 sequences are SEHNR and FQNEAQ (reference sequence). The CDR3 has 15 residues. The CDR3 reads CASRGRSGGTYEQYF. The CDR3 DNA is TGTGCCAGCCGAGGGCGGTCAGGGGGGACCTACGAGCAGTACTTC.

The chain recombines TRBV20-1 with TRBJ2-5; TRBD2 matches 7 bases. The J call may be mistaken, given a closer DNA end match to TRBJ2-1. The CDR3 is 14 residues long. Germline loops: CDR1 DFQATT, CDR2 SNEGSKA (reference sequence). Here the CDR3 DNA reads TGCAGTGCTAGAGATGGCGGGAGTTCGGAGTGGCAGTTCTTC. Translation gives CSARDGGSSEWQFF.